The 12 T cell receptor beta chains below come from one sample, sequenced in a study of blood T cell repertoires in COVID-19. The repertoire was sequenced with immunoSEQ multiplex PCR; TCRdb's copy has only in-frame clones and lacks some. The data hold about 180,000 clones, with around 88% observed a single time. The sequencing input was peripheral blood. These receptors came from a woman between 25 and 40 years old with acute or convalescent COVID-19.

The chain recombines TRBV4-1 with TRBJ1-6; D unclear. Per germline, CDR1 MGHRA and CDR2 YSYEKL. Trimming pared 1 base from V and 9 bases from J, leaving 13 bases between. CDR3 size: 15 residues. CDR3 sequence reads: CASSQGERYGSPLHF. CDR3 nucleotides: TGCGCCAGCAGCCAAGGCGAGAGATATGGTTCACCCCTCCACTTT.

The chain has TRBV25-1 and TRBJ2-1, with D perhaps TRBD1 (5 bases). Germline values: CDR1 MGHDK, CDR2 SYGVNS. The CDR3 sequence is 11 residues long. The V end lost 8 bases, the J end lost 5 bases, and 7 bases lay between the germline ends. Here the CDR3 DNA reads TGTGCCAGCGCAGGGAACAATGAGCAGTTCTTC. It translates to CASAGNNEQFF.

The chain employs TRBV11-2 and TRBJ2-2; the match to TRBD2 covers 10 bases. The CDR3 is 16 amino acids. With V trimmed by 3 bases and J by 10 bases, 11 bases remained unmatched. CDR1 and CDR2 (germline): SGHAT, FQNNGV. The CDR3 DNA follows: TGTGCCAGCAGCTTCCCGGCTAGCGGGAGCCCCGAGGAGCTGTTTTTT. Amino acids: CASSFPASGSPEELFF.

The chain combines TRBV2 with TRBJ1-1; TRBD1 matches at 7 bases. V lost 11 bases to trimming and J lost 4 bases; unmatched junction nucleotides: 10. The CDR3 sequence is 13 residues long. Germline V gene lookup returns CDR1 SNHLY and CDR2 FYNNEI. The CDR3 spells CAANRGLGTEAFF. CDR3 DNA: TGTGCCGCGAACAGGGGATTAGGCACTGAAGCTTTCTTT.

Comments on this clone: At the DNA level, this CDR3 is encoded by other sequences in the same sample as well. This chain connects TRBV5-1 to TRBJ2-5, with TRBD2 as a possible D gene (6 bases). V was cut by 0 bases and J by 3 bases, with 6 bases left in between. This CDR3 spans 13 amino acids. Germline V CDR1 and CDR2: SGHRS, YFSETQ. CDR3 nucleotide sequence: TGCGCCAGCAGCTTGGGCGGGGAAGAGACCCAGTACTTC. This gives the protein CASSLGGEETQYF.

The J gene is TRBJ2-1, the V gene TRBV5-1; 7 positions agree with TRBD2. The V segment lost 4 bases and the J segment 2 bases; nucleotides outside the gene matches: 9. The CDR3 is 16 amino acids. The V gene's germline CDR1 is SGHRS and CDR2 YFSETQ. The CDR3 loop is CASSEMGGSAYNEQFF. For the CDR3, the DNA is TGCGCCAGCAGCGAGATGGGGGGGTCAGCCTACAATGAGCAGTTCTTC. The full variable domain, its missing parts supplied by reference TRBV5-1 and TRBJ2-1, is KAGVTQTPRYLIKTRGQQVTLSCSPISGHRSVSWYQQTPGQGLQFLFEYFSETQRNKGNFPGRFSGRQFSNSRSEMNVSTLELGDSALYLCASSEMGGSAYNEQFFGPGTRLTVL.

The chain carries TRBV7-8 and TRBJ1-2, with TRBD1 matching 9 bases. The germline V gene has CDR1 SGHVS and CDR2 FQNEAQ. This CDR3 region has 14 residues. The CDR3 DNA reads TGTGCGTCCTCCCAAGGGACAGGGTTTTATGGCTACACCTTC. Translated: CASSQGTGFYGYTF. The whole variable domain, remainder taken from reference TRBV7-8 and TRBJ1-2, is GAGVSQSPRYKVAKRGQDVALRCDPISGHVSLFWYQQALGQGPEFLTYFQNEAQLDKSGLPSDRFFAERPEGSVSTLKIQRTQQEDSAVYLCASSQGTGFYGYTFGSGTRLTVV.

This chain links TRBV5-1 with TRBJ2-1, with D unclear. Per the germline V gene, CDR1 is SGHRS and CDR2 is YFSETQ. The length of the CDR3 is 13 residues. V was cut by 0 bases and J by 10 bases, with 11 bases left in between. The CDR3 reads CASSLEVSGEQFF. The CDR3 DNA sequence: TGCGCCAGCAGCTTGGAAGTCTCCGGGGAGCAGTTCTTC.

The chain uses TRBV19 and TRBJ1-1; the D is unclear. The CDR3 spans 12 residues. Germline CDR1 LNHDA, CDR2 SQIVND (reference sequence). V lost 7 bases, J lost 7 bases, and 13 bases lay in between. The CDR3, as DNA: TGTGCCAGTACCGGGGTTTTTAGTGAAGCTTTCTTT. It specifies CASTGVFSEAFF.

The V and J genes are TRBV7-9 and TRBJ2-3; D perhaps matches TRBD1 (6 bases). V gave up 9 bases and J gave up 5 bases, with 9 bases separating them. Germline loops: CDR1 SEHNR, CDR2 FQNEAQ (reference sequence). The CDR3 covers 11 residues. The CDR3 bases are TGTGCCAGTCAGGGGATAGATACGCAGTATTTT. Amino acid sequence: CASQGIDTQYF.

V and J are TRBV28 and TRBJ2-6; 7 positions match TRBD1. Germline CDR1 is MDHEN and CDR2 is SYDVKM. The ends lost 6 bases at V and 0 bases at J; junction bases unmatched: 5. This CDR3 contains 16 residues. CDR3 nucleotide sequence: TGTGCCAGCAGCAAGGGGGCCTCCTCTGGGGCCAACGTCCTGACTTTC. Translated: CASSKGASSGANVLTF. Full variable domain (outside the CDR3, taken from reference TRBV28 and TRBJ2-6): DVKVTQSSRYLVKRTGEKVFLECVQDMDHENMFWYRQDPGLGLRLIYFSYDVKMKEKGDIPEGYSVSREKKERFSLILESASTNQTSMYLCASSKGASSGANVLTFGAGSRLTVL.

The rearrangement links TRBV14 to TRBJ2-7; D may be TRBD1 (6 bases). There are 15 residues in the CDR3. Deletions cut 2 bases from V and 0 bases from J, with 11 bases between. Germline values: CDR1 SGHDN, CDR2 FVKESK. The CDR3 is CASSQRQASSYEQYF. CDR3 DNA: TGTGCCAGCAGCCAAAGACAGGCCAGCTCCTACGAGCAGTACTTC. The whole variable domain, filled in from reference TRBV14 and TRBJ2-7, reads EAGVTQFPSHSVIEKGQTVTLRCDPISGHDNLYWYRRVMGKEIKFLLHFVKESKQDESGMPNNRFLAERTGGTYSTLKVQPAELEDSGVYFCASSQRQASSYEQYFGPGTRLTVT.